This entry describes one T cell receptor (beta chain). The entry originates in a study of Graves' ophthalmopathy and Graves' hyperthyroidism. Amplified TCR beta CDR3 regions were obtained using RNA transcripts as template. HTBI primers were used in a first-round RT-PCR, which preceded a second-round multiplex PCR. Via MiXCR, TCRdb re-called the multiplex PCR reads, giving one row per CDR3 protein. The profile shows 260,000 or so distinct CDR3 sequences, around 50% of them singletons. The CDR3 is 15 amino acids. Germline assignment: CDR1 MGHRA and CDR2 YSYEKL. V was pared by 0 bases and J by 6 bases, with 4 bases of the junction left unmatched.

The sample taken for sequencing was peripheral blood. The chain employs TRBV4-1 and TRBJ1-5; 8 bases are shared with TRBD1. The clonotype originates from an adult man with Graves' ophthalmopathy. CDR3 nucleotides: TGCGCCAGCAGCCAAGAGGGGCAGGGGGCTCAGCCCCAGCATTTT. Protein sequence: CASSQEGQGAQPQHF.